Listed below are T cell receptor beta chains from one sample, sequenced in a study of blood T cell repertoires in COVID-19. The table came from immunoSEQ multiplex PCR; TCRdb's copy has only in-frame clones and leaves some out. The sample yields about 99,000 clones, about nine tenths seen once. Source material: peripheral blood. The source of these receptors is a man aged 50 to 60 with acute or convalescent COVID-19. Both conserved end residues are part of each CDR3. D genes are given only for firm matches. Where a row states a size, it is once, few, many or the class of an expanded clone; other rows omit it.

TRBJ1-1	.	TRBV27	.	TGTGCCAGCAGTCCCTCAGGGTACACTGAAGCTTTCTTT	CASSPSGYTEAFF
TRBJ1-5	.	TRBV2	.	TGTGCCAGCAGTGAATCTGGGGGCCATCAGCCCCAGCATTTT	CASSESGGHQPQHF
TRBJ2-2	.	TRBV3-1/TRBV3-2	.	TGTGCCAGCAGCCAAGGGAGCAACACCGGGGAGCTGTTTTTT	CASSQGSNTGELFF
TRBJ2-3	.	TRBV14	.	TGTGCCAGCAGCCGGGGGCGGGAGAGGTTTCATACGCAGTATTTT	CASSRGRERFHTQYF
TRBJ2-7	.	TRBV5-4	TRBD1	TGTGCCAGCAGCAACGACAGGGGGAGATACGAGCAGTACTTC	CASSNDRGRYEQYF
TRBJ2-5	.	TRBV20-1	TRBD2	TGCAGTGCTAGTTCCAGCGGGAGGGGCCAGTACTTC	CSASSSGRGQYF
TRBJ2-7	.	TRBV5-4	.	TGTGCCAGCAGCCGCAAGGTCCCTAGGGAGCGGTCCTCCTACGAGCAGTACTTC	CASSRKVPRERSSYEQYF
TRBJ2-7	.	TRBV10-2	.	TGCGCCAGCAGTGAGTCGGGAGGCAGCTCCTACGAGCAGTACTTC	CASSESGGSSYEQYF
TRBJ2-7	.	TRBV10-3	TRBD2	TGTGCCATCAGTCGGGGGGAGGGGCAGTACTTC	CAISRGEGQYF
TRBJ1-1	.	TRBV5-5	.	TGTGCCAGCAGCGCTCAGACAGTTAACACTGAAGCTTTCTTT	CASSAQTVNTEAFF
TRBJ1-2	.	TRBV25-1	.	TGTGCCAGCAGTACCTCGCGGGGGGGACCTAACTATGGCTACACCTTC	CASSTSRGGPNYGYTF
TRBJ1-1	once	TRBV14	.	TGTGCCAGCAGCCAAGGACGTCTAGGGAGGAACACTGAAGCTTTCTTT	CASSQGRLGRNTEAFF
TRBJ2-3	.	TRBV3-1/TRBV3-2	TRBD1	TGTGCCAGCAGCCCCCGGGACAGGGGGTCAGATACGCAGTATTTT	CASSPRDRGSDTQYF
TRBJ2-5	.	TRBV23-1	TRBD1	TGCGCCACCTTCCGGGACAGGGTGGAGACCCAGTACTTC	CATFRDRVETQYF
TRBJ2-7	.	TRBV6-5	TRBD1	TGTGCAGGGGTCGGGACAGGGAGTTCCGAGCAGTACTTC	CAGVGTGSSEQYF
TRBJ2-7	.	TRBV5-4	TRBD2	TGTGCCAGCAGCTCTTCGACTAGCGGGAGGATGTACGAGCAGTACTTC	CASSSSTSGRMYEQYF
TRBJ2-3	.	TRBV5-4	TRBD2	TGTGCCAGCAGTCCCGGGACTAGTTGGGATACGCAGTATTTT	CASSPGTSWDTQYF
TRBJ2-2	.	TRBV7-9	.	TGTGCCAGCAGCCACCGGACAGTTCTCGTCGGGGAGCTGTTTTTT	CASSHRTVLVGELFF
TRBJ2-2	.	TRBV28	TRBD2	TGTGCCAGCAGAACCTTCTGGAGGGCGGGAGGGCACACCGGGGAGCTGTTTTTT	CASRTFWRAGGHTGELFF
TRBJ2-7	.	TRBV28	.	TGTGCCAGCAGTTTATCCTATAACGAGCAGTACTTC	CASSLSYNEQYF
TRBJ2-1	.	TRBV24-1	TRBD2	TGTGCCACCAGTGATCCTAGCGGGAGTGGGGCCAATGAGCAGTTCTTC	CATSDPSGSGANEQFF
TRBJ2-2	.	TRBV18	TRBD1	TGTGCCAGCTCACCGGACAGGGTGAACACCGGGGAGCTGTTTTTT	CASSPDRVNTGELFF
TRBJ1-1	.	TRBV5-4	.	TGTGCCAGCAGCCGGAACACTGAAGCTTTCTTT	CASSRNTEAFF
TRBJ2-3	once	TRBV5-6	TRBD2	TGTGCCAGCAGCCCTGGACTAGTGGTCGCAGATACGCAGTATTTT	CASSPGLVVADTQYF
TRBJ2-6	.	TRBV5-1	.	TGCGCCAGCAGCCCCGAACCCGGGATAGGGGCCAACGTCCTGACTTTC	CASSPEPGIGANVLTF
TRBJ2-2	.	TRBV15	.	TGTGCCACCAGCAGAGGGCAAGGCAGGGGCGGTTTCACCGGGGAGCTGTTTTTT	CATSRGQGRGGFTGELFF
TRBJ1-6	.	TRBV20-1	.	TGCAGTGCCGGGGGGGGTTCACCCCTCCACTTT	CSAGGGSPLHF
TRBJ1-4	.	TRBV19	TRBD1	TGTGCCAGTAGCCTCCCCGGGACAGCAACTAATGAAAAACTGTTTTTT	CASSLPGTATNEKLFF
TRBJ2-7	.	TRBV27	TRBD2	TGTGCCAGCAGTTTGGCCGAGACTAGCGGGATGGTGCAGTACTTC	CASSLAETSGMVQYF
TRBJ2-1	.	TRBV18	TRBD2	TGTGCCAGCTCACCCGCCGAGCGGGGGAACAATGAGCAGTTCTTC	CASSPAERGNNEQFF
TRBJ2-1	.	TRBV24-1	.	TGTGCCACCAGTGATTATCGGCGAGGAGCATCCTACAATGAGCAGTTCTTC	CATSDYRRGASYNEQFF
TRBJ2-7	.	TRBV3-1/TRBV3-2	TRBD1	TGTGCCAGCAGCTTGGGACAGGGAAGGTCCTACGAGCAGTACTTC	CASSLGQGRSYEQYF
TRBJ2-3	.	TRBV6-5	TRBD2	TGTGCCAGCTGGGGGCGGGGGGGCACAGATACGCAGTATTTT	CASWGRGGTDTQYF
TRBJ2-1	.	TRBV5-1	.	TGCGCCAGCAGCTTAGAGGGGGAGACCTACAATGAGCAGTTCTTC	CASSLEGETYNEQFF
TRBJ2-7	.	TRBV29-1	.	TGCAGCGTTGAAGATGAACGGGGGTCCTCCTACGAGCAGTACTTC	CSVEDERGSSYEQYF
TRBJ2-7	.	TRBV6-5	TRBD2	TGTGCCAGCAGTTACGGGCTAGCGGGTTACGAGCAGTACTTC	CASSYGLAGYEQYF
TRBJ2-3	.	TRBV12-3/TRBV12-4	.	TGTGCCAGCAGGGAGTCTAGCGCAGATACGCAGTATTTT	CASRESSADTQYF
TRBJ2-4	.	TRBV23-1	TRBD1	TGCGCCAGCAGTCAGGGGGACAGAAAAAACATTCAGTACTTC	CASSQGDRKNIQYF
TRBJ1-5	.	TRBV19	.	TGTGCCAGTAGTATAGGGGCCAGCCTTAGCAATCAGCCCCAGCATTTT	CASSIGASLSNQPQHF
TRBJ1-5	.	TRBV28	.	TGTGCCAGCAGTTTACCCTCCGGGGGGATGAGCAATCAGCCCCAGCATTTT	CASSLPSGGMSNQPQHF
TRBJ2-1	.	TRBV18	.	TGTGCCAGCTCACCACAAAGCTTCTACAATGAGCAGTTCTTC	CASSPQSFYNEQFF
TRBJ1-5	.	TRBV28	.	TGTGCCAGCACCCTTGGGGGCTTGGGCAATCAGCCCCAGCATTTT	CASTLGGLGNQPQHF
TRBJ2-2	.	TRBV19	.	TGTGCCAGTTGGGGCAGGGCGGCCACCGGGGAGCTGTTTTTT	CASWGRAATGELFF
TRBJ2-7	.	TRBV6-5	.	TGTGCCAGCACCCCGGACGTAGCGCACGAGCAGTACTTC	CASTPDVAHEQYF
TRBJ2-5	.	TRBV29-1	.	TGCAGCGTTGGGGACACCGCCGAGGGGACCCAGTACTTC	CSVGDTAEGTQYF
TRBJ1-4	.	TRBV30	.	TGTGCCTGGAGTCGGGGGGAAGGAGAAAAACTGTTTTTT	CAWSRGEGEKLFF
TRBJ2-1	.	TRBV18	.	TGTGCCAGCTCACCCGCGGATGAGCAGTTCTTC	CASSPADEQFF